Listed here are 5 T cell receptor beta chains from one sample, sequenced in a study of blood T cell repertoires in COVID-19. Sequencing used immunoSEQ multiplex PCR; TCRdb keeps in-frame clones, though not all of them. This table has over 150,000 clones, 65% to 90% appearing once. The sample was peripheral blood. Receptor source: a human donor in a cohort sampled during active COVID-19.

The CDR3 DNA follows: TGCGCCAGCAGCTTGGATGCAGGTAACAATCAGCCCCAGCATTTT. Translating gives CASSLDAGNNQPQHF. This chain connects TRBV5-1 to TRBJ1-5; unclear D gene. V lost 0 bases and J lost 3, with 10 bases in between. The CDR3 runs 15 residues. Germline V lookup: CDR1 SGHRS, CDR2 YFSETQ.

The rearrangement uses TRBV2 and TRBJ2-5; TRBD2 agrees at 9 bases. Trimming cost V 8 bases and J 0 bases; bases outside gene matches: 7. Germline-derived CDR1 and CDR2 are SNHLY and FYNNEI. The CDR3 extends over 15 amino acids. Written as DNA, the CDR3 is TGTGCCAGCCAAAAGGGGACTAGCAACCAAGAGACCCAGTACTTC. Translation: CASQKGTSNQETQYF.

V is TRBV29-1 and J is TRBJ2-7; 7 nucleotides line up with TRBD1. Germline V gene data show CDR1 as SQVTM and CDR2 as ANQGSEA. V lost 6 bases, J lost 0 bases, and 8 bases stayed unmatched. CDR3 length equals 14 residues. The CDR3 DNA follows: TGCAGCGTCTTGATTACAGGGGTCTCCTACGAGCAGTACTTC. Translated, it gives CSVLITGVSYEQYF.

The V gene is TRBV5-1, the J gene TRBJ2-1; a weak D match, TRBD1 (6 bases). V lost 1 base and J lost 2, with 10 bases in between. Germline assignment: CDR1 SGHRS and CDR2 YFSETQ. CDR3 length: 15 residues. Here the CDR3 reads CASSLLGTTYNEQFF. The CDR3 region has the DNA TGCGCCAGCAGCTTGTTGGGGACAACCTACAATGAGCAGTTCTTC.

This chain joins TRBV19 and TRBJ2-7; 11 nucleotides line up with TRBD2. Trimming removed 5 bases from V and 2 bases from J; junction bases left unmatched: 8. CDR1 is LNHDA and CDR2 is SQIVND in the germline V gene (reference sequence). The CDR3 loop spans 16 amino acids. The CDR3 spells CASSPPTSGKTYEQYF. CDR3 DNA sequence: TGTGCCAGTAGTCCTCCGACTAGCGGGAAAACCTACGAGCAGTACTTC.